A selection of T cell receptor beta chains follows, all from one sample in a study of cytomegalovirus exposure and HLA in healthy donors. The protocol was immunoSEQ multiplex PCR, while the TCRdb copy is restricted to in-frame clones and leaves out a portion. Of 200,000 or so clones in the sample, about 81% are singletons; the top ten hold under 7.5%. The source material was PBMCs. These TCRs come from a woman between 45 and 60 years old in good health and CMV-seropositive. Each CDR3 is given with its conserved first and last residue. The D gene is left open where the match is weak. Size tells how often a clone was seen (once, few, many) or the class of an expanded clone, and some rows leave it out.

length: 14
V: TRBV5-6
size: -
D: -
J: TRBJ2-1
CDR3: CASSLRRFYNEQFF
DNA: TGTGCCAGCAGCTTGCGCAGATTCTACAATGAGCAGTTCTTC

length: 15
V: TRBV19
size: few
D: -
J: TRBJ2-4
CDR3: CASSIATGTKNIQYF
DNA: TGTGCCAGTAGTATAGCTACAGGGACCAAAAACATTCAGTACTTC

length: 15
V: TRBV6-1
size: -
D: -
J: TRBJ2-4
CDR3: CASSEYPGLINIQYF
DNA: TGTGCCAGCAGTGAGTACCCGGGACTTATAAACATTCAGTACTTC

length: 14
V: TRBV7-2
size: -
D: -
J: TRBJ1-1
CDR3: CASSVQRGNTEAFF
DNA: TGTGCCAGCAGCGTTCAACGGGGGAACACTGAAGCTTTCTTT

length: 14
V: TRBV10-1
size: -
D: -
J: TRBJ1-3
CDR3: CASSWEGIRTTIYF
DNA: TGCGCCAGCAGTTGGGAGGGTATTCGGACCACCATATATTTT

length: 18
V: TRBV5-4
size: -
D: -
J: TRBJ2-5
CDR3: CASSSGQRTSSQEETQYF
DNA: TGTGCCAGCAGCTCGGGACAGAGGACTAGCTCGCAGGAAGAGACCCAGTACTTC

length: 16
V: TRBV9
size: -
D: -
J: TRBJ2-3
CDR3: CASSAQEFTSTDTQYF
DNA: TGTGCCAGCAGCGCCCAAGAATTCACTAGCACAGATACGCAGTATTTT

length: 13
V: TRBV5-1
size: few
D: TRBD1
J: TRBJ1-3
CDR3: CASSFGQGNTIYF
DNA: TGCGCCAGCAGCTTCGGACAGGGCAACACCATATATTTT

length: 10
V: TRBV5-3
size: -
D: -
J: TRBJ2-5
CDR3: CARTATVEYF
DNA: TGTGCCCGCACAGCGACAGTCGAGTACTTC

length: 16
V: TRBV19
size: -
D: -
J: TRBJ2-7
CDR3: CASSFGTTGRAYEQYF
DNA: TGTGCCAGTAGTTTCGGGACGACAGGTCGCGCCTACGAGCAGTACTTC

length: 13
V: TRBV10-3
size: -
D: TRBD1
J: TRBJ2-7
CDR3: CASTRDRGREQYF
DNA: TGTGCCAGTACCCGGGACAGGGGGCGCGAGCAGTACTTC

length: 18
V: TRBV27
size: few
D: TRBD1
J: TRBJ1-5
CDR3: CASSPYRPLDRGNQPQHF
DNA: TGTGCCAGCAGTCCATACCGACCCCTGGACAGGGGAAATCAGCCCCAGCATTTT

length: 15
V: TRBV30
size: -
D: TRBD1
J: TRBJ1-5
CDR3: CAWSTGGLSNQPQHF
DNA: TGTGCCTGGAGTACAGGGGGCCTTAGCAATCAGCCCCAGCATTTT

length: 15
V: TRBV10-3
size: -
D: -
J: TRBJ1-3
CDR3: CAISERESGPNTIYF
DNA: TGTGCCATCAGTGAGAGGGAGTCTGGACCAAACACCATATATTTT

length: 15
V: TRBV9
size: -
D: TRBD2
J: TRBJ2-5
CDR3: CASSLSSTSAETQYF
DNA: TGTGCCAGCAGCCTTTCCTCGACTAGCGCGGAGACCCAGTACTTC

length: 12
V: TRBV28
size: -
D: TRBD2
J: TRBJ2-7
CDR3: CASRGPKREEDF
DNA: TGTGCCAGCAGGGGACCAAAGCGGGAGGAGGACTTC

length: 15
V: TRBV19
size: -
D: TRBD2
J: TRBJ2-1
CDR3: CASTKAGGPGDEQFF
DNA: TGTGCCAGTACCAAAGCGGGAGGGCCTGGGGATGAGCAGTTCTTC

length: 18
V: TRBV12-5
size: -
D: TRBD1
J: TRBJ1-3
CDR3: CASGLVLGQGLGRNTIYF
DNA: TGTGCTAGTGGTTTGGTACTGGGACAGGGCCTTGGTCGAAACACCATATATTTT

length: 16
V: TRBV7-7
size: -
D: TRBD1
J: TRBJ1-1
CDR3: CASSSRVGEDRDVAFF
DNA: TGTGCTAGCAGCTCTAGAGTCGGGGAGGACAGGGATGTAGCTTTCTTT

length: 14
V: TRBV10-3
size: -
D: -
J: TRBJ1-5
CDR3: CAISDQGDNQPQHF
DNA: TGTGCCATCAGTGATCAGGGTGACAATCAGCCCCAGCATTTT

length: 14
V: TRBV15
size: few
D: -
J: TRBJ1-2
CDR3: CATSRDQVGRVTHF
DNA: TGTGCCACCAGCAGAGATCAGGTTGGGAGGGTGACTCACTTC

length: 14
V: TRBV28
size: few
D: -
J: TRBJ1-2
CDR3: CASSLTGQIDGYTF
DNA: TGTGCCAGCAGTCTAACAGGTCAGATTGATGGCTACACCTTC

length: 14
V: TRBV7-2
size: -
D: -
J: TRBJ2-7
CDR3: CASSPPTGRKEQYF
DNA: TGTGCCAGCAGCCCACCGACAGGGAGGAAAGAGCAGTACTTC

length: 13
V: TRBV27
size: -
D: -
J: TRBJ2-1
CDR3: CASSRQAPYEQFF
DNA: TGTGCCAGCAGTAGACAGGCCCCCTATGAGCAGTTCTTC

length: 16
V: TRBV7-2
size: -
D: TRBD2
J: TRBJ2-1
CDR3: CASSLAGSGSYNEQFF
DNA: TGTGCCAGCAGCTTAGCAGGTAGCGGGAGCTACAATGAGCAGTTCTTC

length: 17
V: TRBV7-2
size: -
D: TRBD1
J: TRBJ2-5
CDR3: CASSLAPGQGGQETQYF
DNA: TGTGCCAGCAGCTTGGCTCCGGGACAGGGGGGGCAAGAGACCCAGTACTTC

length: 14
V: TRBV2
size: -
D: TRBD1
J: TRBJ1-1
CDR3: CASARQGANTEAFF
DNA: TGTGCCAGCGCAAGACAGGGGGCGAACACTGAAGCTTTCTTT

length: 14
V: TRBV7-8
size: -
D: -
J: TRBJ1-1
CDR3: CASSLAGTPGGGFF
DNA: TGTGCCAGCAGCTTAGCCGGGACTCCGGGAGGGGGTTTCTTT

length: 16
V: TRBV10-3
size: -
D: TRBD2
J: TRBJ2-5
CDR3: CAISEWGGDGEETQYF
DNA: TGTGCCATCAGTGAGTGGGGGGGAGACGGAGAAGAGACCCAGTACTTC

length: 11
V: TRBV29-1
size: -
D: -
J: TRBJ2-5
CDR3: CSVDGGETQYF
DNA: TGCAGCGTTGACGGCGGGGAGACCCAGTACTTC

length: 14
V: TRBV7-9
size: -
D: -
J: TRBJ1-2
CDR3: CASTNTQPVRGYTF
DNA: TGTGCCAGCACCAACACTCAGCCCGTGCGGGGCTACACCTTC

length: 17
V: TRBV28
size: -
D: TRBD1
J: TRBJ1-2
CDR3: CASSALGQGGASGTYTF
DNA: TGTGCCAGCAGCGCCCTGGGACAGGGAGGCGCCTCTGGGACCTACACCTTC

length: 14
V: TRBV7-9
size: -
D: -
J: TRBJ1-2
CDR3: CASSLAGGDGGYTF
DNA: TGTGCCAGCAGCTTAGCCGGCGGGGACGGGGGCTACACCTTC

length: 14
V: TRBV19
size: -
D: -
J: TRBJ1-2
CDR3: CASSIALSNYGYTF
DNA: TGTGCCAGTAGTATCGCGCTTTCTAACTATGGCTACACCTTC

length: 12
V: TRBV28
size: -
D: -
J: TRBJ1-2
CDR3: CASSLGGYGYTF
DNA: TGTGCCAGCAGTCTGGGGGGGTATGGCTACACCTTC

length: 18
V: TRBV29-1
size: once
D: TRBD2
J: TRBJ2-1
CDR3: CSVEEGRRLASSYNEQFF
DNA: TGCAGCGTTGAAGAAGGAAGGAGACTAGCGAGCTCCTACAATGAGCAGTTCTTC

length: 12
V: TRBV5-6
size: -
D: -
J: TRBJ2-7
CDR3: CASSFGQYEQYF
DNA: TGTGCCAGCAGCTTTGGACAGTACGAGCAGTACTTC

length: 14
V: TRBV5-4
size: -
D: -
J: TRBJ1-4
CDR3: CASSLLTENEKLFF
DNA: TGTGCCAGCAGCTTGCTTACAGAGAATGAAAAACTGTTTTTT